Following are 23 T cell receptor beta chains from one sample sequenced in a study of long-term antiretroviral therapy in people with HIV. At the survey level, the v3.0 immunoSEQ assay was run. TCRdb's copy holds only in-frame clones and misses some; the assay was immunoSEQ multiplex PCR. The data hold around 16,000 clones, with roughly 94% observed a single time. The material was unsorted PBMCs, obtained nearly 6.5 years after starting antiretroviral therapy. These receptors originate from a woman in her 50s with HIV.

V usage is TRBV11-3 and J usage is TRBJ2-2; D is unresolved. The V gene lost 1 base and the J gene lost 5 bases, with 5 bases spanning the gap. CDR3 length: 13 amino acids. CDR1 is SGHNT and CDR2 is YENEEA in the germline V gene. The CDR3 DNA reads TGTGCCAGCAGCTTAGTCGGGACCGGGGAGCTGTTTTTT. Amino acid sequence: CASSLVGTGELFF.

V gene TRBV15 combines with J gene TRBJ1-5; D is uncertain. Trimming took off 5 bases at V and 0 bases at J, with 11 bases between the two ends. The CDR3 is 15 amino acids. The germline CDR1 and CDR2 sequences are LNHNV and YYDKDF (reference sequence). The CDR3 loop reads CATSGPMNSNQPQHF. CDR3 nucleotides: TGTGCCACCAGCGGGCCAATGAATAGCAATCAGCCCCAGCATTTT.

The gene calls are TRBV19 and TRBJ2-7, with 10 nucleotides matching TRBD2. The germline gives CDR1 LNHDA, CDR2 SQIVND (reference sequence). CDR3 length: 16 amino acids. V shed 3 bases, J shed 3 bases, and the junction held 8 bases outside the gene matches. This chain's CDR3 is CASSISGTSGNYEQYF. The DNA of the CDR3 is TGTGCCAGTAGTATCTCTGGAACTAGCGGGAACTACGAGCAGTACTTC.

The chain combines TRBV28 with TRBJ1-1; D unclear. CDR1 and CDR2 from the germline V gene are MDHEN and SYDVKM. CDR3 length: 16 amino acids. V shed 3 bases and J shed 3 bases, with 17 bases lying between them. The CDR3 nucleotides read TGTGCCAGCAGTTTGCAGATCGGACGGGCTTACACTGAAGCTTTCTTT. It translates to CASSLQIGRAYTEAFF.

This clone was seen more than once but under ten times. The rearrangement uses TRBV18 and TRBJ2-1; TRBD1 might be the D (5 bases). The CDR3 has 14 amino acids. Germline CDR1 and CDR2: KGHSH and LQKENI. The V end was cut by 4 bases, the J end by 9 bases, with 16 bases between. CDR3 amino acids: CASSQQVSVGEQFF. CDR3 nucleotides: TGTGCCAGCTCACAACAGGTCTCCGTTGGTGAGCAGTTCTTC.

V is TRBV7-2 and J is TRBJ2-5, with a possible D match to TRBD1 (5 bases). From germline, CDR1 is SGHTA and CDR2 FQGNSA. The V gene lost 8 bases and the J gene lost 3 bases, with 13 bases spanning the gap. The CDR3 is made up of 13 amino acids. The CDR3 region is CASATVIEETQYF. DNA of the CDR3: TGTGCCAGCGCGACAGTGATAGAAGAGACCCAGTACTTC.

V is TRBV7-2 and J is TRBJ1-3; weak D call: TRBD1 (5 bases). Trimming took 1 base from V and 0 from J, leaving 10 bases between them. CDR1 and CDR2 from the germline V gene are SGHTA and FQGNSA. The CDR3 extends over 16 amino acids. The CDR3 region has the DNA TGTGCCAGCAGCTTAGAAAAGGGGTTCTCTGGAAACACCATATATTTT. Translation gives CASSLEKGFSGNTIYF.

The chain is built from TRBV19 and TRBJ2-7; 7 bases are a match to TRBD2. The CDR3 extends over 13 amino acids. Germline trimming cut 7 bases from V and 3 bases from J; bases unmatched to any gene: 6. Germline V CDR1 and CDR2: LNHDA, SQIVND (reference sequence). The CDR3 protein is CASTDGGYYEQYF. The CDR3 coding sequence is TGTGCCAGTACCGACGGGGGGTACTACGAGCAGTACTTC.

V is TRBV7-7 and J is TRBJ2-1; D gene unclear. Looked up from germline, CDR1 is SSHAT and CDR2 is FNYEAQ (reference sequence). V shed 5 bases and J shed 2 bases, with 7 bases lying between them. The CDR3 contains 13 residues. In DNA form, the CDR3 reads TGTGCCAGCAGCCGATCGACCTACAATGAGCAGTTCTTC. Translating it yields CASSRSTYNEQFF.

This chain uses TRBV6-1 with TRBJ2-3; 10 positions agree with TRBD2. Trimming took 1 base from V and 0 from J; bases not matched to a gene: 7. CDR1 and CDR2 (germline): MNHNS, SASEGT. The length of the CDR3 is 18 residues. CDR3 loop: CASSEVLAGFPSTDTQYF. The DNA of the CDR3 is TGTGCCAGCAGTGAAGTACTAGCGGGGTTTCCAAGCACAGATACGCAGTATTTT.

The chain is built from TRBV19 and TRBJ2-3, with 10 bases identical to TRBD2. The trim removed 4 bases at V and 0 bases at J, leaving 1 base unmatched. The CDR3 spans 15 residues. The germline V gene encodes CDR1 LNHDA and CDR2 SQIVND (reference sequence). In DNA, the CDR3 is TGTGCCAGTAGTACGACTAGCGGGAGCACAGATACGCAGTATTTT. Translating gives CASSTTSGSTDTQYF. Full variable domain (remainder filled in from reference TRBV19 and TRBJ2-3): DGGITQSPKYLFRKEGQNVTLSCEQNLNHDAMYWYRQDPGQGLRLIYYSQIVNDFQKGDIAEGYSVSREKKESFPLTVTSAQKNPTAFYLCASSTTSGSTDTQYFGPGTRLTVL.

The rearrangement uses TRBV2 and TRBJ2-2, with TRBD1 matching 7 bases. The CDR3 runs to 15 residues. Trimming at V came to 9 bases and at J to 2 bases, leaving 9 bases not matched to a gene. The germline CDR1 and CDR2 sequences are SNHLY and FYNNEI. CDR3 amino acids: CASKRTGANTGELFF. For the CDR3, the DNA is TGTGCCAGTAAGCGGACAGGTGCCAACACCGGGGAGCTGTTTTTT.

The chain carries TRBV5-8 and TRBJ2-2; D gene uncertain. Germline V gene data show CDR1 as SGHTS and CDR2 as YDEGEE. This CDR3 contains 15 residues. Trimming cost V 0 bases and J 4 bases, with 10 bases left between them. CDR3 sequence (DNA): TGTGCCAGCAGCTTGGGCCAGGTTGGCACCGGGGAGCTGTTTTTT. Protein product: CASSLGQVGTGELFF.

This chain uses TRBV18 with TRBJ1-2; D gene unclear. Germline CDR1 and CDR2: KGHSH and LQKENI. The CDR3 loop spans 14 amino acids. Trimming removed 2 bases at V and 7 bases at J, with 14 bases between. DNA of the CDR3: TGTGCCAGCTCACCAGTCGGGTATTCTGGTGGCTACACCTTC. This codes for CASSPVGYSGGYTF.

The rearrangement uses TRBV29-1 and TRBJ2-7; tentatively, D is TRBD1 (6 bases). The CDR3 consists of 13 residues. Germline V gene lookup returns CDR1 SQVTM and CDR2 ANQGSEA. The V gene lost 4 bases and the J gene lost 2 bases, with 12 bases spanning the gap. The CDR3 DNA sequence: TGCAGCGTTGTCAGGGGCCCAACCTACGAGCAGTACTTC. This gives the protein CSVVRGPTYEQYF.

The J gene is TRBJ2-5, the V gene TRBV10-3; 12 bases align to TRBD1. The closer fit of TRBJ2-7 to the DNA end suggests the J call may be wrong. Germline V gene lookup returns CDR1 ENHRY and CDR2 SYGVKD. The CDR3 has 15 residues. The CDR3 spells CAISFSGTGGDEQYF. The CDR3 bases are TGTGCCATCAGTTTTTCCGGGACAGGGGGCGACGAGCAGTACTTC.

The chain is built from TRBV19 and TRBJ1-3; D perhaps matches TRBD1 (5 bases). The germline CDR1 and CDR2 sequences are LNHDA and SQIVND (reference sequence). V gave up 3 bases and J gave up 2 bases, with 11 bases separating them. This CDR3 is built from 15 residues. This CDR3 is CASSISARAGNTIYF. DNA for the CDR3: TGTGCCAGTAGTATTTCGGCCAGGGCTGGAAACACCATATATTTT.

In nucleotides, the CDR3 is TGCGCCAGCAGCACCGGGTCCTACTCCCTGGGGGGGGAGCTGTTTTTT. Protein: CASSTGSYSLGGELFF. This chain uses TRBV5-1 with TRBJ2-2, with no clear D. CDR1 SGHRS and CDR2 YFSETQ come from the germline V gene. The CDR3 consists of 16 residues. V lost 4 bases and J lost 8, with 21 bases in between.

The chain joins TRBV7-3 to TRBJ2-3; D uncertain. The V end lost 4 bases, the J end lost 1 base, and 6 bases lay between the germline ends. CDR1 and CDR2 (germline): SGHTA, FQGTGA. This CDR3 region has 13 residues. CDR3 residues: CASSSLGTDTQYF. DNA for the CDR3: TGTGCCAGCAGCTCTCTAGGCACAGATACGCAGTATTTT.

This rearrangement joins TRBV6-6 to TRBJ2-2, with D uncertain. The CDR3 is 13 residues long. Germline V gene sequence: CDR1 MNHNY, CDR2 SVGAGI (reference sequence). V was clipped by 5 bases and J by 4 bases, with 8 bases between them. The DNA for the CDR3 is TGTGCCAGCAGTAACGTAGCCACCGGGGAGCTGTTTTTT. It specifies CASSNVATGELFF.

The chain carries TRBV7-9 and TRBJ1-4; D is possibly TRBD1 (6 bases). CDR1 and CDR2 from the germline V gene are SEHNR and FQNEAQ (reference sequence). The germline V and J ends were trimmed by 5 bases and 7 bases, with 17 bases remaining between them. This CDR3 has 15 residues. CDR3 amino acids: CASSPGRGRGEKLFF. CDR3 nucleotide sequence: TGTGCCAGCAGCCCCGGCCGGGGCAGGGGTGAAAAACTGTTTTTT.

V gene TRBV7-9 combines with J gene TRBJ2-6; D is unresolved. In germline, CDR1 is SEHNR, CDR2 FQNEAQ (reference sequence). The CDR3 runs 14 residues. V lost 5 bases, J lost 0 bases, and 5 bases lay in between. CDR3 in amino acids: CASSPPSGANVLTF. The DNA of the CDR3 is TGTGCCAGCAGCCCACCCTCTGGGGCCAACGTCCTGACTTTC.

CDR3 region: CASSVGNFPYEQYF. DNA for the CDR3: TGTGCCAGCAGCGTAGGGAATTTCCCCTACGAGCAGTACTTC. V gene TRBV9 combines with J gene TRBJ2-7; no reliable D call. Germline CDR1 and CDR2: SGDLS and YYNGEE. The V end lost 0 bases, the J end lost 2 bases, and 9 bases lay between the germline ends. The CDR3 has 14 amino acids.